These T cell receptor beta chains were read from a single sample in a study of blood T cell repertoires in COVID-19. Profiled with immunoSEQ multiplex PCR; TCRdb holds only in-frame clones, not every one. Among about 210,000 clones listed, roughly 78% were seen once. Sample: peripheral blood. The receptors were sampled from a woman between 40 and 55 years old with acute or convalescent COVID-19. CDR3s include the opening cysteine and the closing phenylalanine or tryptophan. D genes are given only for firm matches. Rows may omit the clone size; those that give it use once, few, many or a size class.

d_call	v_call	clone_size	cdr3_length	j_call	cdr3_nt	cdr3_aa
TRBD1	TRBV25-1	.	14	TRBJ2-2	TGTGCCAGCAGTGCGGACAGGGGGCCCGGGGAGCTGTTTTTT	CASSADRGPGELFF
.	TRBV9	.	15	TRBJ1-2	TGTGCCAGCAACCATAAGGACGCGGGTTTCTATGGCTACACCTTC	CASNHKDAGFYGYTF
TRBD1	TRBV7-2	.	15	TRBJ2-7	TGTGCCAGCAGCTTAGTGGGGACAGGGAACTACGAGCAGTACTTC	CASSLVGTGNYEQYF
TRBD2	TRBV29-1	once	16	TRBJ2-3	TGCAGCGTTGAAGATGGCGGGAGGGGGCCCACAGATACGCAGTATTTT	CSVEDGGRGPTDTQYF
TRBD1	TRBV29-1	.	13	TRBJ1-3	TGCAGCGCCCGCCGGGACAGCGGAAACACCATATATTTT	CSARRDSGNTIYF
.	TRBV5-8	.	12	TRBJ2-7	TGTGCCAGCAGCCGACAGGACTACGAGCAGTACTTC	CASSRQDYEQYF
TRBD2	TRBV11-2	.	16	TRBJ2-5	TGTGCCAGCAGCTTAGGGGGACTAGCTCTAGGGGAGACCCAGTACTTC	CASSLGGLALGETQYF
.	TRBV1	few	16	TRBJ1-6	TGCACCAGCAGCCAAGATGGAACAGGGGAGAATTCACCCCTCCACTTT	CTSSQDGTGENSPLHF
TRBD1	TRBV19	.	15	TRBJ1-1	TGTGCCAGTAGAGACGCAGGGGGCATGGACACTGAAGCTTTCTTT	CASRDAGGMDTEAFF
.	TRBV6-5	.	15	TRBJ2-7	TGTGCCAGCACCGCGAGTGGAGTTAGTCTGTACGAGCAGTACTTC	CASTASGVSLYEQYF
TRBD1	TRBV7-2	.	18	TRBJ1-3	TGTGCCAGCAGCCCCGGGACAGGGGAGCGGAGGGAAGGAAACACCATATATTTT	CASSPGTGERREGNTIYF
TRBD2	TRBV9	.	15	TRBJ2-1	TGTGCCAGCAGCGTAGTCGCAGCGGGGGGTAGGGAGCAGTTCTTC	CASSVVAAGGREQFF
.	TRBV18	few	15	TRBJ1-6	TGTGCCAGCTCACCCAGCGGCAGGAATAATTCACCCCTCCACTTT	CASSPSGRNNSPLHF
TRBD2	TRBV10-3	.	12	TRBJ2-7	TGTGCCATCTCGGGAGGGAGCTACGAGCAGTACTTC	CAISGGSYEQYF
.	TRBV3-1/TRBV3-2	.	17	TRBJ2-7	TGTGCCAGCAGCCAAAAATCCTGGACAAGCCTATCCTACGAGCAGTACTTC	CASSQKSWTSLSYEQYF
.	TRBV3-1/TRBV3-2	.	15	TRBJ2-3	TGTGCCAGCAGCCAATTGGGTAGCCGCACAGATACGCAGTATTTT	CASSQLGSRTDTQYF
TRBD2	TRBV3-1/TRBV3-2	.	15	TRBJ2-1	TGTGCCAGCAGCCTCCGGGGGGGCCCTCTAAATGAGCAGTTCTTC	CASSLRGGPLNEQFF
.	TRBV11-2	once	14	TRBJ1-1	TGTGCCAGCAGCTTCACAGCTTCGAACACTGAAGCTTTCTTT	CASSFTASNTEAFF
TRBD2	TRBV10-3	.	13	TRBJ2-7	TGTGCCATCAGTGAAAGCGGGGCCTACGAGCAGTACTTC	CAISESGAYEQYF
.	TRBV7-2	.	14	TRBJ2-7	TGTGCCAGCAGCTCGACTAGACCCACCGACGAGCAGTACTTC	CASSSTRPTDEQYF
TRBD2	TRBV7-2	.	14	TRBJ2-1	TGTGCCAGCAGTCAACTAGCGGGAGGGTCTGAGCAGTTCTTC	CASSQLAGGSEQFF
.	TRBV5-1	.	14	TRBJ1-6	TGCGCCAGCAGCGAGGGTAGAAACGGATCACCCCTCCACTTT	CASSEGRNGSPLHF
TRBD1	TRBV5-1	.	14	TRBJ2-1	TGCGCCAGCAGTCAGGGACAGTCCTACAATGAGCAGTTCTTC	CASSQGQSYNEQFF
.	TRBV19	.	14	TRBJ1-1	TGTGCCAGTGCATTTGGGTTAGCGAACACTGAAGCTTTCTTT	CASAFGLANTEAFF
.	TRBV19	.	13	TRBJ2-7	TGTGCCAGTAGTACAGGGGCCTCCTACGAGCAGTACTTC	CASSTGASYEQYF
TRBD1	TRBV30	once	15	TRBJ2-2	TGTGCCTGGAGCCCCGGGACAGGGAACACCGGGGAGCTGTTTTTT	CAWSPGTGNTGELFF
.	TRBV5-1	.	15	TRBJ2-5	TGCGCCAGCAGCCCCCGGACAGGGAGGGGGGAGACCCAGTACTTC	CASSPRTGRGETQYF
TRBD1	TRBV6-2/TRBV6-3	.	16	TRBJ1-1	TGTGCCAGCAGTTACTCATACGGACAGGAAAACACTGAAGCTTTCTTT	CASSYSYGQENTEAFF
.	TRBV12-3/TRBV12-4	few	13	TRBJ2-3	TGTGCCAGCAGGAAAGCCGGGGCAGATACGCAGTATTTT	CASRKAGADTQYF
.	TRBV7-3	.	16	TRBJ2-2	TGTGCCAGCAGCTTAGAGGAACCTTATTACACCGGGGAGCTGTTTTTT	CASSLEEPYYTGELFF
TRBD2	TRBV10-2	.	17	TRBJ2-7	TGCGCCAGCAGTGAACTAGCGGGGGGGCTTCTGGGTTACGAGCAGTACTTC	CASSELAGGLLGYEQYF
.	TRBV15	.	13	TRBJ2-7	TGTGCCACCAGCGTAGAGAGGGGGACCGAGCAGTACTTC	CATSVERGTEQYF
TRBD1	TRBV11-1	.	16	TRBJ2-6	TGTGCCAGCAGCTTGGACAGGGGGCATGGGGCCAACGTCCTGACTTTC	CASSLDRGHGANVLTF
TRBD2	TRBV15	once	15	TRBJ2-1	TGTGCCACCAGCGTACGGGGGGGCTCCTACAATGAGCAGTTCTTC	CATSVRGGSYNEQFF
.	TRBV6-5	.	13	TRBJ1-1	TGTGCCAGCAGTCCCGGGGGGGGCACTGAAGCTTTCTTT	CASSPGGGTEAFF
.	TRBV29-1	.	13	TRBJ1-2	TGCAGCGCGGGGGCAGGTACTAACTATGGCTACACCTTC	CSAGAGTNYGYTF
.	TRBV14	.	13	TRBJ2-3	TGTGCCAGCAGCCAAGCTTCTAGTAGCACGCAGTATTTT	CASSQASSSTQYF
TRBD1	TRBV5-1	.	16	TRBJ1-1	TGCGCCAGCAGCTCCGGACAGGAGATGATGAACACTGAAGCTTTCTTT	CASSSGQEMMNTEAFF
.	TRBV29-1	.	15	TRBJ2-3	TGCAGCTCTTCCCTGGCTGGAGGGTCGACAGATACGCAGTATTTT	CSSSLAGGSTDTQYF
.	TRBV12-2	.	16	TRBJ2-1	TGTGCAAGTCGCCCCGGAGGGGGACTAGCGGACAATGAGCAGTTCTTC	CASRPGGGLADNEQFF
TRBD1	TRBV30	.	12	TRBJ1-2	TGTGCCTGGATGGACAGGGCTTATGGCTACACCTTC	CAWMDRAYGYTF
TRBD1	TRBV12-5	.	17	TRBJ1-6	TGTGCTAGTGGTTTGGTACTCGGCAGGGGGCCCGGTTCACCCCTCCACTTT	CASGLVLGRGPGSPLHF
TRBD2	TRBV27	.	19	TRBJ2-1	TGTGCCAGCAGTTTATGGTTCGTAAGGGCTAGCGGGAGGGACAATGAGCAGTTCTTC	CASSLWFVRASGRDNEQFF
.	TRBV6-5	few	14	TRBJ1-4	TGTGCCAGCAACTTGGAGACGGCTAATGAAAAACTGTTTTTT	CASNLETANEKLFF
.	TRBV29-1	few	14	TRBJ2-6	TGCAGCGCTTCAAAGGGGACTGGGGCCAACGTCCTGACTTTC	CSASKGTGANVLTF
TRBD1	TRBV19	once	15	TRBJ1-2	TGTGCCAGTAGTATGGGGGGACAGGGGGCCTATGGCTACACCTTC	CASSMGGQGAYGYTF
.	TRBV10-3	once	15	TRBJ2-5	TGTGCCATCAGTGAGGGAGCAGGGTCCCAAGAGACCCAGTACTTC	CAISEGAGSQETQYF
TRBD1	TRBV5-1	.	17	TRBJ1-1	TGCGCCAGCAGCTTGGGGGACAGGGAAGACATGAACACTGAAGCTTTCTTT	CASSLGDREDMNTEAFF
TRBD1	TRBV3-1/TRBV3-2	.	14	TRBJ1-1	TGTGCCAGCACCCACACAGGGGCAAAGGATGAAGCTTTCTTT	CASTHTGAKDEAFF
.	TRBV6-5	.	11	TRBJ1-2	TGTGCCAGCAGTTATTCAGGGATAGTGACCTTC	CASSYSGIVTF
TRBD2	TRBV6-5	.	15	TRBJ2-7	TGTGCCAGCAAAGGGGATAGCGGGGGGGCGTCCGAGCAGTACTTC	CASKGDSGGASEQYF
.	TRBV3-1/TRBV3-2	.	15	TRBJ2-2	TGTGCCAGCAGCCAACCTGGGGAGGTGGCCGGGGAGCTGTTTTTT	CASSQPGEVAGELFF
.	TRBV5-1	.	15	TRBJ1-1	TGCGCCAGCAGCTTAAGCTCCGGGAGGGACACTGAAGCTTTCTTT	CASSLSSGRDTEAFF
.	TRBV30	.	13	TRBJ2-2	TGTGCCTGGACCCTCAGGAACACCGGGGAGCTGTTTTTT	CAWTLRNTGELFF
.	TRBV4-2	.	14	TRBJ2-2	TGTGCCAGCAGCCAAGAGGCGGTCACCGGGGAGCTGTTTTTT	CASSQEAVTGELFF
.	TRBV15	.	15	TRBJ1-6	TGTGCCACCAGCAGAAGCCTAGGGGATAATTCACCCCTCCACTTT	CATSRSLGDNSPLHF
.	TRBV21-1	.	15	TRBJ1-1	TGTGCCAGCAGCAAATTGGGGGCCCTGAACACTGAAGCTTTCTTT	CASSKLGALNTEAFF
TRBD1	TRBV9	.	18	TRBJ1-2	TGTGCCAGCACCCGAGGAGGGGGCCGACGTAACTTTAACTATGGCTACACCTTC	CASTRGGGRRNFNYGYTF
.	TRBV11-2	.	18	TRBJ2-7	TGTGCCAGCAGCTTAGGAGGGATAAGAGACAGGACGAACTACGAGCAGTACTTC	CASSLGGIRDRTNYEQYF
.	TRBV11-2	few	14	TRBJ2-2	TGTGCCAGCAGCCCGTATCGCGGGGCCGGGGAGCTGTTTTTT	CASSPYRGAGELFF